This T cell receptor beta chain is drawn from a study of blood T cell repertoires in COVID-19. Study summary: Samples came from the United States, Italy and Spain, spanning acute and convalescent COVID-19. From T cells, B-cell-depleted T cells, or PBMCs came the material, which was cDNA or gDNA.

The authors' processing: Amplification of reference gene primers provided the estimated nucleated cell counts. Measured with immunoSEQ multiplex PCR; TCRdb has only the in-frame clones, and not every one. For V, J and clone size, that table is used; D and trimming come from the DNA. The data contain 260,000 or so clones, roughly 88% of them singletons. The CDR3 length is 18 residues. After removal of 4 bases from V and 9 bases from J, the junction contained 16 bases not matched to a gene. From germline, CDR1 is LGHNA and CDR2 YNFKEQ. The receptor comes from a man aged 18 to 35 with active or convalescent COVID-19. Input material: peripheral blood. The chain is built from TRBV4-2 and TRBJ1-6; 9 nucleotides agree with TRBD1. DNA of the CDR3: TGTGCCAGCAGCCCTCCCCACTACCAGACAGGGGGATCTTCACCCCTCCACTTT. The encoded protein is CASSPPHYQTGGSSPLHF.